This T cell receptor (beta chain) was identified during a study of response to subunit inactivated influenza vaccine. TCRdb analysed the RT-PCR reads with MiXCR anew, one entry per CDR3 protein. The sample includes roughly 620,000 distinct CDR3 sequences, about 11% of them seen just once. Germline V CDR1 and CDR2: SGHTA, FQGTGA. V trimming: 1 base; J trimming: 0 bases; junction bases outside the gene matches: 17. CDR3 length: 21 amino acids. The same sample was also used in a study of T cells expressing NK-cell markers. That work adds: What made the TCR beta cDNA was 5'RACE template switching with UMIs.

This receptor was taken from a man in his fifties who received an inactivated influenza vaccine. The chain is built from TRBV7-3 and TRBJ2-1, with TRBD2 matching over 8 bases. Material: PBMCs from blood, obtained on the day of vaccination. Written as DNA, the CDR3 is TGTGCCAGCAGCTTAAATAAATGGGGTAGCGGGAAGGAGAGCTCCTACAATGAGCAGTTCTTC. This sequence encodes CASSLNKWGSGKESSYNEQFF.